A selection of T cell receptor beta chains follows, all from one sample in a study of T cells expressing NK-cell markers. Following a re-call of the 5' RACE reads, TCRdb has one entry per CDR3 protein and lacks DNA. The clone table shows under 500,000 distinct CDR3 sequences, with the ten largest holding less than 7.5%. Material for sequencing was blood T cells: a sorted CD56 or NKG2C T cell subset, CD4+ or CD8+ T cells, or bulk PBMC T cells (not recorded which). These receptors came from a woman aged 18-70 years in good health. CDR3s include the opening cysteine and the closing phenylalanine or tryptophan. Each record gives: CDR3 protein, J gene, V gene.

cdr3_aa: CASSLAGEVNSPLHF; j_call: TRBJ1-6; v_call: TRBV12-3/TRBV12-4
cdr3_aa: CAWRPGSSSYNSPLHF; j_call: TRBJ1-6; v_call: TRBV30
cdr3_aa: CSVEENPDTQYF; j_call: TRBJ2-3; v_call: TRBV29-1
cdr3_aa: CASSLGTSLSTDTQYF; j_call: TRBJ2-3; v_call: TRBV7-9
cdr3_aa: CASSRLAEETQYF; j_call: TRBJ2-5; v_call: TRBV5-6
cdr3_aa: CASSQDLWTRNEQFF; j_call: TRBJ2-1; v_call: TRBV4-3
cdr3_aa: CASSQGGRTLDTQYF; j_call: TRBJ2-3; v_call: TRBV4-3
cdr3_aa: CASSRGVGKAFF; j_call: TRBJ1-1; v_call: TRBV6-2/TRBV6-3
cdr3_aa: CASSWDSGTVNSPLHF; j_call: TRBJ1-6; v_call: TRBV5-5
cdr3_aa: CASSSPVITDTQYF; j_call: TRBJ2-3; v_call: TRBV18
cdr3_aa: CASSRIAGSQETQYF; j_call: TRBJ2-5; v_call: TRBV4-2
cdr3_aa: CASSLSDTGELFF; j_call: TRBJ2-2; v_call: TRBV11-2
cdr3_aa: CASSFSDTSGNTIYF; j_call: TRBJ1-3; v_call: TRBV12-3/TRBV12-4
cdr3_aa: CASSQEEEDTQYF; j_call: TRBJ2-3; v_call: TRBV4-3
cdr3_aa: CSVEDTGLSEKLFF; j_call: TRBJ1-4; v_call: TRBV29-1